This record covers a single TCR beta chain. The antigen it binds to is not known. The sample holds no much larger clone one base away, and base qualities are not on file. This sample stems from a study of T-cell reconstitution after alpha-beta-depleted transplantation in children (dated by TCRdb to about 2016). About the study as a whole: T-cell immune reconstitution after TCRalphabeta/CD19-depleted allogeneic hematopoietic cell transplantation in children was quantitatively tracked in the study by means of TCR repertoire profiling.

Libraries were prepared through PCR. Instrument used: Illumina HiSeq 2500. To normalize quantification of the TCRbeta repertoire, the TCR libraries were built with molecular barcoding that relied on unique molecular identifiers. TCRdb reran the public reads through fastp at Q25 and MiXCR, keeping productive beta chains. One record per CDR3 amino acid sequence lists the most common genes and DNA. Recorded for this sample are 230,000 or so distinct CDR3 sequences; about 12% of them occurred a single time. The leading ten clones occupy 2% to 3% of the sample. The junction shows trimming of 4 bases on V and 2 bases on J, plus 9 bases between the germline ends. The germline V gene supplies CDR1 MGHDK and CDR2 SYGVNS. Reading from cysteine to phenylalanine, the CDR3 counts 13 amino acids. Here the CDR3 DNA is all that survives: 39 bases in frame from base 1.

The sequence was obtained from a human donor who donated a stem cell graft to a child with acute lymphoblastic leukemia. In this chain, TRBV25-1 is recombined with TRBJ2-7, with the D gene call left open. The starting material was PBMCs from the stem cell graft donor, obtained from the stem cell graft. The DNA sequence follows: TGTGCCAGCAGTGGTCCGGCGACCTACGAGCAGTACTTC. Its protein is CASSGPATYEQYF.